Below, 21 T cell receptor beta chains from the same sample are listed, as sequenced in a study of blood T cells in healthy people across ages. Then a second PCR, running about 6 to 12 cycles, was carried out with a sample-barcoded 5' primer and a J-beta primer mix. TCRdb fed the 5' RACE reads into MiXCR, producing one record per CDR3 protein. The sample lists around 2 million distinct CDR3 sequences; more than 35% were seen once. Sequencing was carried out using blood. These receptors came from a human donor in good health.

This clonotype was recorded a few times. The J gene is TRBJ2-1, the V gene TRBV29-1; D perhaps matches TRBD2 (6 bases). The CDR3 is 12 amino acids. In germline, CDR1 is SQVTM, CDR2 ANQGSEA. V gave up 5 bases and J gave up 6 bases, with 11 bases separating them. CDR3 bases: TGCAGCGTTTCGGACGGGAGCAATGAGCAGTTCTTC. This codes for CSVSDGSNEQFF.

V gene TRBV20-1 combines with J gene TRBJ2-3; 11 nucleotides agree with TRBD2. The CDR3 has 16 amino acids. Germline CDR1 is DFQATT and CDR2 is SNEGSKA (reference sequence). V was pared by 2 bases and J by 4 bases, with 8 bases of the junction left unmatched. The CDR3 reads CSARTASGGRSDTQYF. In nucleotides, the CDR3 is TGCAGTGCTAGAACCGCTAGCGGGGGGCGGTCAGATACGCAGTATTTT.

The chain carries TRBV24-1 and TRBJ2-1; the match to TRBD2 covers 14 bases. The trim removed 3 bases at V and 0 bases at J, leaving 6 bases unmatched. This CDR3 is built from 19 residues. Germline values: CDR1 KGHDR, CDR2 SFDVKD. The DNA for the CDR3 is TGTGCCACCAGTGATCAGACTAGCGGGGGGGGAAGCTCCTACAATGAGCAGTTCTTC. This sequence encodes CATSDQTSGGGSSYNEQFF.

This clonotype turned up a few times. The rearrangement joins TRBV11-3 to TRBJ2-3, with 13 positions matching TRBD2. From germline, CDR1 is SGHNT and CDR2 YENEEA. Trimming cost V 5 bases and J 0 bases; bases outside gene matches: 11. There are 19 residues in the CDR3. The DNA for the CDR3 is TGTGCCAGCAGCCAAGGACTCGGACTAGCGGGGGAGAGCACAGATACGCAGTATTTT. Its protein product is CASSQGLGLAGESTDTQYF.

Only a few counts were recorded for this clonotype. The V and J genes are TRBV4-2 and TRBJ1-2; D might be TRBD1 (5 bases). Trimming removed 5 bases at V and 2 bases at J, with 15 bases between. The CDR3 covers 15 residues. Germline V gene lookup returns CDR1 LGHNA and CDR2 YNFKEQ. The CDR3 DNA reads TGTGCCAGCAGCTCACCGGACAATTCGAACTATGGCTACACCTTC. Encoded protein: CASSSPDNSNYGYTF.

This clonotype was observed a handful of times. Being one base from a much bigger clone, this may be a read error. The chain is built from TRBV20-1 and TRBJ2-4, with 8 bases identical to TRBD1. Germline V lookup: CDR1 DFQATT, CDR2 SNEGSKA (reference sequence). This CDR3 contains 13 residues. The CDR3 DNA follows: TGCAGTACTAGAGGCCAGGGGGCAGATATTCAGTACTTC. This sequence encodes CSTRGQGADIQYF.

This clonotype was counted only a few times. The J gene is TRBJ2-7, the V gene TRBV7-8, with D tentatively TRBD1 or TRBD2 (6 bases each). Per germline, CDR1 SGHVS and CDR2 FQNEAQ. The germline V and J ends were trimmed by 1 base and 5 bases, with 18 bases remaining between them. The CDR3 covers 16 residues. The CDR3 sequence is CASSLEGGLLSHEQYF. DNA of the CDR3: TGTGCCAGCAGCTTAGAGGGGGGACTCCTGTCCCACGAGCAGTACTTC.

Here the CDR3 DNA reads TGTGCCAGCAGCTCCTCCTCCAACCGCAATGAGCAGTTCTTC. Residues: CASSSSSNRNEQFF. V and J are TRBV7-3 and TRBJ2-1; D call uncertain. Per germline, CDR1 SGHTA and CDR2 FQGTGA. This CDR3 has 14 residues. Trimming took off 4 bases at V and 6 bases at J, with 13 bases between the two ends.

This clonotype was recorded only once. This chain connects TRBV12-3 or TRBV12-4 to TRBJ1-5, with a possible D match to TRBD1 (5 bases). The CDR3 is 16 residues long. Deletions cut 0 bases from V and 0 bases from J, with 9 bases between. CDR3 DNA: TGTGCCAGCAGTTTAGCGGCAGGGCATAGCAATCAGCCCCAGCATTTT. This gives the protein CASSLAAGHSNQPQHF.

This clonotype showed up just a few times. The chain links TRBV20-1 to TRBJ1-5, with 7 nucleotides matching TRBD1. The V gene end was trimmed by 4 bases and the J gene end by 7 bases; junction bases not matched to a gene: 7. Germline assignment: CDR1 DFQATT and CDR2 SNEGSKA (reference sequence). CDR3 size: 13 residues. The CDR3 loop is CSATETGWQPQHF. The CDR3 DNA reads TGCAGTGCTACCGAGACAGGGTGGCAGCCCCAGCATTTT.

V is TRBV12-3 or TRBV12-4 and J is TRBJ1-5, with D unclear. CDR3 length: 14 residues. V was shortened by 6 bases and J by 4 bases, with 13 bases between the two germline ends. CDR3 in amino acids: CASRERRRNQPQHF. The CDR3 nucleotides read TGTGCCAGCAGGGAAAGGAGGCGGAATCAGCCCCAGCATTTT.

As concerns this clonotype: Its ends do not fully match the called genes, so a read error is possible. The V gene is TRBV5-1, the J gene TRBJ1-5; D possibly corresponds to TRBD1 (5 bases). The germline gives CDR1 SGHRS, CDR2 YFSETQ. The CDR3 has 14 amino acids. The CDR3 reads CASSLEGLGQPQHF. CDR3 in DNA: TGTGCCAGCAGCTTGGAGGGGCTAGGGCAGCCCCAGCATTTT.

The chain combines TRBV12-3 or TRBV12-4 with TRBJ2-5, with D possibly being TRBD2 (5 bases). With 3 bases removed from V and 5 bases from J, the gap between germline ends came to 10 bases. The CDR3 has 13 residues. For the CDR3, the DNA is TGTGCCAGCAGTTTGAATAGCGTGGAGACCCAGTACTTC. Protein: CASSLNSVETQYF.

The V gene is TRBV7-9, the J gene TRBJ2-7, with a weak D call TRBD2 (6 bases). Germline CDR1 reads SEHNR; CDR2 reads FQNEAQ (reference sequence). Deletions cut 4 bases from V and 4 bases from J, with 20 bases between. The CDR3 is made up of 16 amino acids. The CDR3 DNA reads TGTGCCAGCAGCTCCATCGGGGACTCCGGCGTGTACGAGCAGTACTTC. Amino acids: CASSSIGDSGVYEQYF.

This rearrangement joins TRBV6-2 or TRBV6-3 to TRBJ2-7; possibly TRBD2 for D (5 bases). This CDR3 is 17 amino acids long. Germline V gene lookup returns CDR1 MNHEY and CDR2 SVGEGT. V lost 6 bases, J lost 3 bases, and 24 bases lay in between. The CDR3 loop reads CASRSGYGEGIHYEQYF. CDR3 DNA sequence: TGTGCCAGCAGGAGCGGCTATGGTGAGGGAATTCACTACGAGCAGTACTTC.

This clonotype was counted only a few times. Germline is not matched at one junction end, which may reflect a read error. The chain couples TRBV9 to TRBJ1-2; 8 nucleotides agree with TRBD1. CDR3 length equals 14 residues. In germline, CDR1 is SGDLS, CDR2 YYNGEE. Written as DNA, the CDR3 is TGTGCCTGCAGCGTAGGGGGGACAGGATGGGGCTACACCTTC. It is translated as CACSVGGTGWGYTF.

V is TRBV4-2 and J is TRBJ2-3; 12 bases are shared with TRBD2. This CDR3 is 18 amino acids long. Germline loops: CDR1 LGHNA, CDR2 YNFKEQ. V dropped 3 bases and J dropped 6; count of bases not matched to a gene: 13. This CDR3 reads CASSQVGSLAGGVDTQYF. The DNA of the CDR3 is TGTGCCAGCAGCCAGGTTGGAAGCCTAGCGGGGGGGGTGGATACGCAGTATTTT.

This chain uses TRBV5-6 with TRBJ2-5, with 9 bases fitting TRBD1. The CDR3 spans 13 residues. Looked up from germline, CDR1 is SGHDT and CDR2 is YYEEEE. The V segment lost 1 base and the J segment 9 bases; nucleotides outside the gene matches: 4. This CDR3 reads CASSLSRQGAQYF. The CDR3, as DNA: TGTGCCAGCAGCTTGTCCAGACAGGGGGCCCAGTACTTC.

This chain connects TRBV4-2 to TRBJ2-4; D possibly corresponds to TRBD2 (5 bases). V dropped 0 bases and J dropped 13 bases, with 22 bases sitting between them. From germline, CDR1 is LGHNA and CDR2 YNFKEQ. The CDR3 spans 16 residues. The CDR3 protein is CASSQDEGPAYNEQYF. The CDR3, as DNA: TGTGCCAGCAGCCAAGACGAGGGTCCCGCCTACAATGAGCAGTACTTC.

The chain recombines TRBV2 with TRBJ2-3; TRBD1 agrees at 7 bases. V lost 6 bases, J lost 0 bases, and 12 bases stayed unmatched. CDR3 length: 17 residues. Per the germline V gene, CDR1 is SNHLY and CDR2 is FYNNEI. The CDR3 DNA is TGTGCCAGCAGAGACAGATACCGGGACAGTAGCACAGATACGCAGTATTTT. Protein product: CASRDRYRDSSTDTQYF.

The CDR3 DNA sequence: TGTGCCAGCAGCCATGGCGAGGGACAGGGGTGGAACGAGCAGTACTTC. Its protein is CASSHGEGQGWNEQYF. The V and J genes are TRBV4-2 and TRBJ2-7; 10 nucleotides agree with TRBD1. Germline V gene data show CDR1 as LGHNA and CDR2 as YNFKEQ. J lost 5 bases, V lost 3 bases, and 10 bases had no gene match. CDR3 length equals 16 residues.